Following are 17 T cell receptor beta chains from one sample sequenced in a study of cytomegalovirus exposure and HLA in healthy donors. PCR employed 60 Vbeta and 13 Jbeta primers. Clones were read by immunoSEQ multiplex PCR, and TCRdb kept only the in-frame ones, dropping some. The repertoire has about 130,000 clones, 17% of them found once; the top ten carry 2.9%. Source material: PBMCs. These receptor sequences come from a female donor in good health and CMV-seropositive.

This clone was seen more than once but under ten times. This chain uses TRBV7-2 with TRBJ1-5; 7 bases align to TRBD1. Trimming removed 3 bases from V and 5 bases from J; junction bases left unmatched: 7. The CDR3 spans 15 residues. Germline assignment: CDR1 SGHTA and CDR2 FQGNSA. CDR3 in amino acids: CASSLQTGLDQPQHF. Here the CDR3 DNA reads TGTGCCAGCAGCTTGCAGACAGGGTTGGATCAGCCCCAGCATTTT.

This chain links TRBV9 with TRBJ2-3; 9 nucleotides match TRBD2. The CDR3 has 16 residues. Germline assignment: CDR1 SGDLS and CDR2 YYNGEE. V dropped 0 bases and J dropped 4; count of bases not matched to a gene: 6. The CDR3, as DNA: TGTGCCAGCAGCGTAGCAGCGGGGGGAGCTTCAGATACGCAGTATTTT. Amino acids: CASSVAAGGASDTQYF. The full variable domain, its missing parts supplied by reference TRBV9 and TRBJ2-3, is DSGVTQTPKHLITATGQRVTLRCSPRSGDLSVYWYQQSLDQGLQFLIQYYNGEERAKGNILERFSAQQFPDLHSELNLSSLELGDSALYFCASSVAAGGASDTQYFGPGTRLTVL.

J is TRBJ1-2 and V is TRBV10-3, with 7 bases lining up with TRBD1. The CDR3 has 15 amino acids. V was pared by 7 bases and J by 3 bases, with 11 bases of the junction left unmatched. The germline V gene encodes CDR1 ENHRY and CDR2 SYGVKD. CDR3 coding DNA: TGTGCCATCAACACACTGACAGGGAAGGACTATGGCTACACCTTC. Encoded protein: CAINTLTGKDYGYTF.

This clone was counted only a few times. This chain uses TRBV5-1 with TRBJ2-3; tentative D call: TRBD2 (6 bases). V was trimmed by 2 bases and J by 2 bases, leaving 9 bases between them. This CDR3 contains 14 residues. Per germline, CDR1 SGHRS and CDR2 YFSETQ. The CDR3 protein is CASSLGGNTDTQYF. CDR3 nucleotide sequence: TGCGCCAGCAGCTTAGGAGGGAACACAGATACGCAGTATTTT.

The J gene is TRBJ2-5, the V gene TRBV5-6; 9 positions match TRBD2. The V and J ends lost 5 bases and 5 bases, in that order; junction bases with no gene match: 10. The CDR3 length is 15 residues. Germline CDR1 is SGHDT and CDR2 is YYEEEE. The CDR3: CASSLFSGSGETQYF. The CDR3 region has the DNA TGTGCCAGCAGTTTATTTAGCGGGAGCGGGGAGACCCAGTACTTC.

This clone was observed a handful of times. This sequence joins TRBV25-1 and TRBJ1-2; no firm D call. Germline V gene lookup returns CDR1 MGHDK and CDR2 SYGVNS. This CDR3 is 11 amino acids long. V lost 3 bases and J lost 8, with 7 bases in between. In DNA form, the CDR3 reads TGTGCCAGCAGTGATCCCAGGGGCTACACCTTC. Protein sequence: CASSDPRGYTF.

This clone occurred a few times. V usage is TRBV5-1 and J usage is TRBJ2-7; TRBD2 is a possible D gene (5 bases). V dropped 1 base and J dropped 3 bases, with 8 bases sitting between them. The V gene's germline CDR1 is SGHRS and CDR2 YFSETQ. The CDR3 has 13 amino acids. CDR3 nucleotides: TGCGCCAGCAGCTTGTGGACTCACTACGAGCAGTACTTC. It yields the protein CASSLWTHYEQYF.

The chain couples TRBV6-1 to TRBJ1-5; weak D call: TRBD1 (5 bases). This CDR3 comprises 14 residues. The germline V and J ends were trimmed by 5 bases and 5 bases, with 13 bases remaining between them. The V gene's germline CDR1 is MNHNS and CDR2 SASEGT. The CDR3 nucleotides read TGTGCCAGCAGTCTAGACAGAGAGGATCAGCCCCAGCATTTT. Its protein is CASSLDREDQPQHF.

This clone was recorded a few times. This chain links TRBV5-1 with TRBJ1-1; 7 bases align to TRBD1. The CDR3 extends over 13 amino acids. J gave up 1 base and V 9 bases, and 6 bases lay outside the gene matches. The germline CDR1 and CDR2 sequences are SGHRS and YFSETQ. The CDR3 sequence is CANSTGRNTEAFF. The CDR3 DNA reads as TGCGCCAACTCGACAGGGAGGAACACTGAAGCTTTCTTT.

This clone appeared a few times. The chain combines TRBV6-6 with TRBJ1-2; D gene unclear. Germline V lookup: CDR1 MNHNY, CDR2 SVGAGI (reference sequence). The CDR3 extends over 15 amino acids. The V gene lost 2 bases and the J gene lost 1 base, with 11 bases spanning the gap. The CDR3 loop is CASSYDTGINYGYTF. CDR3 sequence (DNA): TGTGCCAGCAGTTACGACACGGGAATTAACTATGGCTACACCTTC.

This clone showed up just a few times. This rearrangement joins TRBV6-4 to TRBJ2-1, with 12 positions matching TRBD2. The V gene end was trimmed by 4 bases and the J gene end by 4 bases; junction bases not matched to a gene: 2. This CDR3 comprises 15 residues. Germline CDR1 MRHNA, CDR2 SNTAGT. The CDR3 region has the DNA TGTGCCAGCAGTGCGGGACTAGCGGGTTACAATGAGCAGTTCTTC. It translates to CASSAGLAGYNEQFF.

In this sample, this clone turned up a few times. CDR3 residues: CSAIRQGQAFF. In DNA form, the CDR3 reads TGCAGTGCTATAAGACAGGGCCAAGCTTTCTTT. The rearrangement links TRBV20-1 to TRBJ1-1, with TRBD1 matching over 7 bases. The J segment lost 9 bases and the V segment lost 4 bases, leaving 5 bases of the junction unmatched. CDR3 size: 11 residues. Germline CDR1 and CDR2: DFQATT and SNEGSKA (reference sequence).

This clone came up a few times. The V and J genes are TRBV12-5 and TRBJ2-1; D gene ambiguous. The V and J ends lost 4 bases and 6 bases respectively, with 22 bases between them. Germline loops: CDR1 LGHNT, CDR2 FRNRAP. The CDR3 sequence is 17 residues long. The CDR3 spells CASGSNVRILGLNEQFF. The CDR3 DNA sequence: TGTGCTAGTGGTTCCAACGTCCGGATACTTGGGCTCAATGAGCAGTTCTTC. The variable domain in full, with the rest retrieved from reference TRBV12-5 and TRBJ2-1, is DARVTQTPRHKVTEMGQEVTMRCQPILGHNTVFWYRQTMMQGLELLAYFRNRAPLDDSGMPKDRFSAEMPDATLATLKIQPSEPRDSAVYFCASGSNVRILGLNEQFFGPGTRLTVL.

This clone has only a few counts. This chain connects TRBV6-5 to TRBJ2-6; 9 bases line up with TRBD1. V was pared by 6 bases and J by 7 bases, with 7 bases of the junction left unmatched. The CDR3 is 15 residues long. Germline lookup yields CDR1 MNHEY and CDR2 SVGAGI. The CDR3 nucleotides read TGTGCCAGCAGCTATGGGACAGGGACTGCCAACGTCCTGACTTTC. Translation gives CASSYGTGTANVLTF.

A single count supports this clone. This chain joins TRBV13 and TRBJ1-1, with a tentative D call TRBD1 (5 bases). Trimming took 1 base from V and 1 from J, leaving 10 bases between them. The CDR3 is 15 residues long. Germline CDR1 and CDR2: PRHDT and FYEKMQ (reference sequence). The CDR3 DNA sequence: TGTGCCAGCAGCTTAGCGTGGGGCGCGAACACTGAAGCTTTCTTT. Its protein is CASSLAWGANTEAFF.

The chain joins TRBV10-3 to TRBJ2-1; 7 bases are shared with TRBD1. This CDR3 contains 19 residues. V was clipped by 3 bases and J by 6 bases; unmatched bases: 20. CDR1 and CDR2 (germline): ENHRY, SYGVKD. The CDR3 reads CAISDSKPETGFSSNEQFF. The DNA for the CDR3 is TGTGCCATCAGTGATAGTAAGCCCGAGACAGGGTTCTCTTCCAATGAGCAGTTCTTC.

A few counts support this clone. The chain joins TRBV6-1 to TRBJ1-5, with 11 bases lining up with TRBD1. The CDR3 contains 18 residues. In germline, CDR1 is MNHNS, CDR2 SASEGT. The V segment lost 4 bases and the J segment 0 bases; nucleotides outside the gene matches: 8. CDR3 nucleotide sequence: TGTGCCAGCAGTGTCCGGGACAGGGGGTGGATTAGCAATCAGCCCCAGCATTTT. Protein: CASSVRDRGWISNQPQHF.